The 31 T cell receptor beta chains in this list originate from one sample, sequenced in a study. One entry per CDR3 protein, called by TCRdb with MiXCR from the RT-PCR reads. The table shows fewer than 800,000 distinct CDR3 sequences, with 12% to 15% occurring only once. The sequenced sample consisted of memory CD4+ T cells from blood. The receptors were sampled from a female donor in good health, serving as a healthy control.

The gene calls are TRBV10-3 and TRBJ1-1; no clear D gene. The germline V gene encodes CDR1 ENHRY and CDR2 SYGVKD. Trimming stripped 0 bases from V and 2 bases from J, with 10 bases between. This CDR3 contains 15 residues. Here the CDR3 reads CAISESASGNTEAFF. For the CDR3, the DNA is TGTGCCATCAGTGAGTCGGCAAGTGGAAACACTGAAGCTTTCTTT.

This chain links TRBV27 with TRBJ1-6; no clear D. The CDR3 is 16 residues long. The V gene's germline CDR1 is MNHEY and CDR2 SMNVEV (reference sequence). The V and J ends lost 5 bases and 0 bases respectively, with 11 bases between them. The CDR3 DNA follows: TGTGCCAGCAGTCCCTCCGTTAGCTCCTATAATTCACCCCTCCACTTT. This encodes CASSPSVSSYNSPLHF.

This clonotype was observed a few times. The genes are TRBV20-1 and TRBJ2-7; D is perhaps TRBD1 (6 bases). The ends were cut back, 5 bases at V and 6 bases at J, with 17 bases in the middle. Germline-derived CDR1 and CDR2 are DFQATT and SNEGSKA (reference sequence). This CDR3 has 13 amino acids. In DNA form, the CDR3 reads TGCAGTGCTGGCCGGGACATTGGCGGCGAGCAGTACTTC. It encodes CSAGRDIGGEQYF.

J is TRBJ2-2 and V is TRBV7-9, with D unresolved. There are 12 residues in the CDR3. Germline values: CDR1 SEHNR, CDR2 FQNEAQ (reference sequence). Trimming removed 2 bases at V and 8 bases at J, with 6 bases between. The CDR3 region has the DNA TGTGCCAGCAGCTTATCGAAAGGGGAGCTGTTTTTT. It codes for CASSLSKGELFF. Full variable domain (rest looked up from reference TRBV7-9 and TRBJ2-2): DTGVSQNPRHKITKRGQNVTFRCDPISEHNRLYWYRQTLGQGPEFLTYFQNEAQLEKSRLLSDRFSAERPKGSFSTLEIQRTEQGDSAMYLCASSLSKGELFFGEGSRLTVL.

At least ten counts were recorded for this clonotype. The chain employs TRBV5-1 and TRBJ1-1; D is uncertain. Per the germline V gene, CDR1 is SGHRS and CDR2 is YFSETQ. The germline V and J ends were trimmed by 0 bases and 4 bases, with 4 bases remaining between them. The CDR3 totals 12 residues. The CDR3 spells CASSLGPTEAFF. DNA of the CDR3: TGCGCCAGCAGCTTGGGTCCCACTGAAGCTTTCTTT. The whole variable domain, filled in from reference TRBV5-1 and TRBJ1-1, reads KAGVTQTPRYLIKTRGQQVTLSCSPISGHRSVSWYQQTPGQGLQFLFEYFSETQRNKGNFPGRFSGRQFSNSRSEMNVSTLELGDSALYLCASSLGPTEAFFGQGTRLTVV.

This clonotype occurred a few times. This sequence joins TRBV20-1 and TRBJ2-1; 10 bases agree with TRBD1. Germline V lookup: CDR1 DFQATT, CDR2 SNEGSKA (reference sequence). V lost 6 bases to trimming and J lost 6 bases; unmatched junction nucleotides: 8. The CDR3 is 14 amino acids. The CDR3 sequence is CSAPGDRGINEQFF. The CDR3 nucleotides are TGCAGTGCCCCCGGGGACAGGGGTATCAATGAGCAGTTCTTC.

This clonotype was counted a few times. V usage is TRBV10-3 and J usage is TRBJ2-7; 7 bases line up with TRBD1. J was trimmed by 3 bases and V by 3 bases; bases with no gene match: 5. This CDR3 has 14 residues. CDR1 ENHRY and CDR2 SYGVKD come from the germline V gene. CDR3 coding DNA: TGTGCCATCAGTGAAAACAGGGGTATCTACGAGCAGTACTTC. The encoded protein is CAISENRGIYEQYF.

Ten or more counts support this clonotype. The genes are TRBV20-1 and TRBJ1-1; possibly TRBD1 for D (5 bases). V was clipped by 0 bases and J by 7 bases, with 12 bases between them. Per germline, CDR1 DFQATT and CDR2 SNEGSKA (reference sequence). The CDR3 is 13 amino acids. The CDR3 loop reads CSARDFRQLEAFF. CDR3 sequence (DNA): TGCAGTGCTAGAGATTTTCGACAGCTTGAAGCTTTCTTT.

This chain joins TRBV30 and TRBJ1-1; D possibly corresponds to TRBD1 (6 bases). CDR1 is GTSNPN and CDR2 is SVGIG in the germline V gene (reference sequence). V was trimmed by 3 bases and J by 1 base, leaving 9 bases between them. The CDR3 spans 13 residues. CDR3 nucleotide sequence: TGTGCCTGGAGGTGGGGACAGAACACTGAAGCTTTCTTT. Its translation is CAWRWGQNTEAFF. Full variable domain (rest looked up from reference TRBV30 and TRBJ1-1): SQTIHQWPATLVQPVGSPLSLECTVEGTSNPNLYWYRQAAGRGLQLLFYSVGIGQISSEVPQNLSASRPQDRQFILSSKKLLLSDSGFYLCAWRWGQNTEAFFGQGTRLTVV.

This clonotype has a handful of counts. The chain employs TRBV6-5 and TRBJ2-5; D remains unclear. Germline V gives CDR1 MNHEY, CDR2 SVGAGI. Trimming took off 2 bases at V and 2 bases at J, with 6 bases between the two ends. The CDR3 length is 13 residues. The DNA of the CDR3 is TGTGCCAGCAGTTACATCGCACAAGAGACCCAGTACTTC. Translation: CASSYIAQETQYF.

This clonotype was observed a few times. This chain joins TRBV20-1 and TRBJ1-2; D is unresolved. The germline V gene encodes CDR1 DFQATT and CDR2 SNEGSKA (reference sequence). The V end lost 6 bases, the J end lost 9 bases, and 17 bases lay between the germline ends. CDR3 length equals 12 residues. CDR3: CSAQQDPTSYTF. DNA of the CDR3: TGCAGTGCGCAGCAGGACCCCACGAGCTACACCTTC.

V is TRBV2 and J is TRBJ1-6; weak D call: TRBD1 (5 bases). Trimming stripped 2 bases from V and 10 bases from J, with 15 bases between. CDR3 length equals 15 residues. Germline CDR1 and CDR2: SNHLY and FYNNEI. The CDR3 spells CASSESRGSGSPLHF. CDR3 DNA sequence: TGTGCCAGCAGTGAATCGCGGGGGTCGGGGTCACCCCTCCACTTT.

This clonotype was seen a few times. The rearrangement uses TRBV5-1 and TRBJ2-7, with D hard to call. The CDR3 length is 11 residues. V lost 3 bases to trimming and J lost 5 bases, with 6 bases between them. Germline loops: CDR1 SGHRS, CDR2 YFSETQ. The chain's CDR3 is CASSSSDEQYF. CDR3 bases: TGCGCCAGCAGCTCAAGCGACGAGCAGTACTTC.

This clonotype was counted ten times or more. V and J are TRBV20-1 and TRBJ2-3; D is ambiguous. The CDR3 sequence is 16 residues long. The V end was cut by 4 bases, the J end by 0 bases, with 17 bases between. Germline-derived CDR1 and CDR2 are DFQATT and SNEGSKA (reference sequence). CDR3 DNA: TGCAGTGCTAAAGAGACCAGGCGCCGTAGCACAGATACGCAGTATTTT. Its translation is CSAKETRRRSTDTQYF.

The sample holds many counts of this clonotype. This sequence joins TRBV10-3 and TRBJ2-3, with D unclear. The CDR3 length is 15 residues. The V gene lost 3 bases and the J gene lost 0 bases, with 10 bases spanning the gap. Germline CDR1 and CDR2: ENHRY and SYGVKD. The CDR3 loop reads CAISEIGSSTDTQYF. The CDR3 bases are TGTGCCATCAGTGAAATTGGATCTAGCACAGATACGCAGTATTTT.

The genes are TRBV7-2 and TRBJ2-2; TRBD1 matches at 7 bases. The junction had 2 bases not matched to a gene; V was cut back by 1 base and J by 3 bases. CDR1 SGHTA and CDR2 FQGNSA come from the germline V gene. This CDR3 is built from 15 residues. DNA for the CDR3: TGTGCCAGCAGCTTAGGAGGGGGCTACACCGGGGAGCTGTTTTTT. Translating gives CASSLGGGYTGELFF.

Only a few counts were recorded for this clonotype. The V gene is TRBV3-1, the J gene TRBJ2-7; D ambiguous. Germline lookup yields CDR1 LGHDT and CDR2 YNNKEL (reference sequence). The CDR3 sequence is 15 residues long. Trimming took off 0 bases at V and 3 bases at J, with 12 bases between the two ends. In nucleotides, the CDR3 is TGTGCCAGCAGCCAAGACGTAGGATCGCGCTACGAGCAGTACTTC. Protein: CASSQDVGSRYEQYF.

The gene calls are TRBV30 and TRBJ2-5; D uncertain. The CDR3 has 14 residues. Germline lookup yields CDR1 GTSNPN and CDR2 SVGIG (reference sequence). V shed 5 bases and J shed 5 bases, with 18 bases lying between them. The CDR3 region has the DNA TGTGCCTGGGGATCCTTAGGTGGACGGGAGACCCAGTACTTC. Translation: CAWGSLGGRETQYF.

This clonotype was seen only a few times. The chain has TRBV6-6 and TRBJ1-1; perhaps TRBD1 as D (6 bases). Germline-derived CDR1 and CDR2 are MNHNY and SVGAGI (reference sequence). With 6 bases removed from V and 4 bases from J, the gap between germline ends came to 15 bases. This CDR3 spans 14 amino acids. In nucleotides, the CDR3 is TGTGCCAGCAGCCGACTGGGGGGGCGCACTGAAGCTTTCTTT. It codes for CASSRLGGRTEAFF.

V is TRBV27 and J is TRBJ1-5; TRBD1 might be the D (5 bases). Germline assignment: CDR1 MNHEY and CDR2 SMNVEV (reference sequence). The CDR3 loop spans 14 amino acids. The V end lost 3 bases, the J end lost 4 bases, and 10 bases lay between the germline ends. The CDR3 nucleotides read TGTGCCAGCAGTTTTGAAAGGGGAAATCAGCCCCAGCATTTT. Amino acid sequence: CASSFERGNQPQHF.

The rearrangement uses TRBV27 and TRBJ2-2, with D perhaps matching TRBD1 (6 bases). Germline V CDR1 and CDR2: MNHEY, SMNVEV (reference sequence). V was pared by 7 bases and J by 0 bases, with 18 bases between. This CDR3 is 17 amino acids long. The CDR3 DNA reads as TGTGCCAGCACCCCCCCCGGGCAGGGGTCGAACACCGGGGAGCTGTTTTTT. It yields the protein CASTPPGQGSNTGELFF.

This clonotype was detected ten times or more. The chain joins TRBV28 to TRBJ2-1, with a possible D match to TRBD1 (6 bases). V lost 6 bases, J lost 2 bases, and 14 bases lay in between. The CDR3 runs to 15 residues. CDR1 is MDHEN and CDR2 is SYDVKM in the germline V gene. The CDR3 spells CASRARQATYNEQFF. Here the CDR3 DNA reads TGTGCCAGCAGGGCCCGACAGGCTACCTACAATGAGCAGTTCTTC.

This clonotype was seen a few times. The J gene is TRBJ2-1, the V gene TRBV5-1, with 11 bases identical to TRBD2. In germline, CDR1 is SGHRS, CDR2 YFSETQ. This CDR3 comprises 19 residues. V lost 3 bases, J lost 0 bases, and 11 bases stayed unmatched. The CDR3 sequence: CASSSAGTSGGSSYNEQFF. The CDR3 coding sequence is TGCGCCAGCAGCTCGGCCGGGACTAGCGGCGGTAGCTCCTACAATGAGCAGTTCTTC.

This clonotype was observed at least ten times. The chain combines TRBV29-1 with TRBJ2-2; 8 nucleotides line up with TRBD2. The CDR3 contains 13 residues. Per germline, CDR1 SQVTM and CDR2 ANQGSEA. The V and J ends lost 6 bases and 9 bases, in that order; junction bases with no gene match: 9. The CDR3 is CSVELAGTRELFF. The CDR3 DNA is TGCAGCGTCGAATTAGCGGGGACTCGGGAGCTGTTTTTT.

The rearrangement links TRBV27 to TRBJ1-1; D is unclear. This CDR3 spans 12 amino acids. V gave up 1 base and J gave up 5 bases, with 5 bases separating them. Germline V CDR1 and CDR2: MNHEY, SMNVEV (reference sequence). This CDR3 reads CASSLLVTEAFF. The CDR3 DNA sequence: TGTGCCAGCAGTTTATTGGTGACTGAAGCTTTCTTT.

This chain joins TRBV20-1 and TRBJ2-1; D gene unclear. This CDR3 contains 16 residues. V was shortened by 0 bases and J by 0 bases, with 12 bases between the two germline ends. Germline assignment: CDR1 DFQATT and CDR2 SNEGSKA (reference sequence). The chain's CDR3 is CSARDSGVNSYNEQFF. Written as DNA, the CDR3 is TGCAGTGCTAGAGATAGTGGGGTCAACTCCTACAATGAGCAGTTCTTC.

This clonotype has at least ten counts. The chain is built from TRBV20-1 and TRBJ2-5; D ambiguous. The germline V and J ends were trimmed by 5 bases and 5 bases, with 12 bases remaining between them. This CDR3 comprises 12 residues. Germline-derived CDR1 and CDR2 are DFQATT and SNEGSKA (reference sequence). The CDR3: CSAPVHLETQYF. As DNA, the CDR3 is TGCAGTGCTCCGGTGCACCTGGAGACCCAGTACTTC.

V and J are TRBV9 and TRBJ2-5; 11 bases agree with TRBD2. Germline-derived CDR1 and CDR2 are SGDLS and YYNGEE. This CDR3 has 14 amino acids. V was clipped by 5 bases and J by 1 base; unmatched bases: 1. DNA for the CDR3: TGTGCCAGCAGTGGGACTAGCGGCCAAGAGACCCAGTACTTC. This codes for CASSGTSGQETQYF.

This clonotype was recorded many times. This rearrangement joins TRBV12-3 or TRBV12-4 to TRBJ2-1; 11 positions agree with TRBD2. There are 12 residues in the CDR3. Trimming cost V 5 bases and J 15 bases; bases outside gene matches: 6. The CDR3 loop is CASSDSGGARFF. Written as DNA, the CDR3 is TGTGCCAGCAGTGATAGCGGGGGGGCGCGGTTCTTC.

This clonotype occurred many times. The chain is built from TRBV28 and TRBJ2-3; a weak D match, TRBD2 (5 bases). Germline V gene lookup returns CDR1 MDHEN and CDR2 SYDVKM. The CDR3 has 10 residues. V lost 5 bases and J 14 bases, leaving 11 bases between the germline ends. The CDR3 here is CASSRSGLYF. CDR3 nucleotides: TGTGCCAGCAGTCGAAGCGGCCTGTATTTT.

This clonotype was picked up many times. The chain links TRBV20-1 to TRBJ2-7; 7 bases are a match to TRBD1. This CDR3 has 15 residues. Germline CDR1 is DFQATT and CDR2 is SNEGSKA (reference sequence). With V trimmed by 6 bases and J by 1 base, 12 bases remained unmatched. CDR3 amino acids: CSAYMAQGPSYEQYF. The CDR3 coding sequence is TGCAGTGCGTACATGGCACAGGGGCCTTCCTACGAGCAGTACTTC.